This T cell receptor beta chain was recorded in a study of shared clonotypes between healthy human individuals. The study, taken as a whole, reports: The authors expected sequencing depth to affect clonotype sharing among donors.

The CDR3 covers 18 residues. Germline V lookup: CDR1 LGHNA, CDR2 YNFKEQ. V was clipped by 2 bases and J by 3 bases, with 20 bases between them. This clone was recorded only once. Its antigen is not identified. Donors included only healthy HIV-negative adults lacking recent acute infections or vaccinations. Adults of Caucasian background living in Nashville, Tennessee made up all donors. Data came from immunoSEQ multiplex PCR; TCRdb stores just in-frame clones and leaves some out. The sample has 980,000 or so clones, approximately 80% seen once. This chain connects TRBV4-2 to TRBJ1-5, with a tentative D call TRBD1 (6 bases). This TCR derives from a man aged 18 to 29 in good health. The material sequenced was memory CD4+ T cells sorted from blood. Subset of the sample: CD45RA-negative fraction. CDR3: CASSQPPRGAGDNQPQHF. CDR3 bases: TGTGCCAGCAGCCAACCTCCTCGGGGGGCAGGGGACAATCAGCCCCAGCATTTT.